The 27 T cell receptor beta chains listed next were all sequenced from one sample in a study of cytomegalovirus exposure and HLA in healthy donors. Vbeta (60) and Jbeta (13) primers were used in the PCR. The table came from immunoSEQ multiplex PCR; TCRdb's copy has only in-frame clones and leaves some out. The table includes about 140,000 clones, 60% to 80% detected once. Sequencing was performed on PBMCs. These TCRs come from a female donor in good health and CMV-seronegative.

CDR3 in amino acids: CASSQDSDRGEKLFF. The CDR3 DNA reads as TGCGCCAGCAGCCAAGACTCGGACAGGGGTGAAAAACTGTTTTTT. The rearrangement uses TRBV4-1 and TRBJ1-4; TRBD1 aligns across 9 bases. Trimming at V came to 0 bases and at J to 7 bases, leaving 3 bases not matched to a gene. Germline lookup yields CDR1 MGHRA and CDR2 YSYEKL. This CDR3 has 15 residues.

This chain uses TRBV5-1 with TRBJ2-1; 7 bases align to TRBD1. Germline lookup yields CDR1 SGHRS and CDR2 YFSETQ. This CDR3 is 15 amino acids long. Trimming removed 4 bases from V and 3 bases from J; junction bases left unmatched: 7. CDR3 in DNA: TGCGCCAGCAGCGAGACAGGGACCAGCTACAATGAGCAGTTCTTC. This codes for CASSETGTSYNEQFF.

The chain links TRBV10-1 to TRBJ2-3; no clear D gene. The CDR3 sequence is 14 residues long. The V and J ends lost 5 bases and 2 bases respectively, with 11 bases between them. Germline-derived CDR1 and CDR2 are WNHNN and SYGVQD (reference sequence). CDR3 DNA: TGCGCCAGCAGTTCGAATAGCTACACAGATACGCAGTATTTT. It specifies CASSSNSYTDTQYF.

Written as DNA, the CDR3 is TGTGCCAGCAGTCAGGGGGTCTATGGCTACACCTTC. Translating gives CASSQGVYGYTF. The chain uses TRBV2 and TRBJ1-2, with 7 bases lining up with TRBD1. Germline values: CDR1 SNHLY, CDR2 FYNNEI. V lost 5 bases to trimming and J lost 4 bases; unmatched junction nucleotides: 1. The CDR3 extends over 12 amino acids. Combining the CDR3 with reference TRBV2 and TRBJ1-2 gives the whole variable domain EPEVTQTPSHQVTQMGQEVILRCVPISNHLYFYWYRQILGQKVEFLVSFYNNEISEKSEIFDDQFSVERPDGSNFTLKIRSTKLEDSAMYFCASSQGVYGYTFGSGTRLTVV.

There are a few counts of this clone. The CDR3 is CASSLRSRGTEAFF. The CDR3 nucleotides are TGCGCCAGCAGCTTGAGGTCCAGAGGGACTGAAGCTTTCTTT. The gene calls are TRBV5-1 and TRBJ1-1; D call uncertain. There are 14 residues in the CDR3. The germline V gene has CDR1 SGHRS and CDR2 YFSETQ. V gave up 1 base and J gave up 5 bases, with 12 bases separating them.

The chain links TRBV30 to TRBJ1-5; unclear D gene. Trimming pared 0 bases from V and 2 bases from J, leaving 8 bases between. The V gene's germline CDR1 is GTSNPN and CDR2 SVGIG (reference sequence). This CDR3 has 14 residues. In DNA form, the CDR3 reads TGTGCCTGGAGTGTAACTCGAGGCAATCAGCCCCAGCATTTT. Its protein is CAWSVTRGNQPQHF.

A note on this clone: Relative to the germline gene, one junction end is altered; a read error may explain this. The sample carries other DNA sequences with the same CDR3. The V gene is TRBV28, the J gene TRBJ2-7; 8 nucleotides match TRBD2. Germline lookup yields CDR1 MDHEN and CDR2 SYDVKM. The CDR3 runs 14 residues. The CDR3 region is CASSRGGSSYEQYF. The DNA of the CDR3 is TGTGCCAGCTCTCGGGGGGGAAGCTCCTACGAGCAATACTTC.

The chain is built from TRBV25-1 and TRBJ1-1; D is unresolved. Trimming took 6 bases from V and 7 from J, leaving 15 bases between them. The CDR3 length is 13 residues. The germline V gene encodes CDR1 MGHDK and CDR2 SYGVNS. The CDR3 is CASRRGSELEAFF. CDR3 DNA sequence: TGTGCCAGCAGGCGAGGATCGGAACTTGAAGCTTTCTTT.

This chain links TRBV19 with TRBJ2-7; 8 nucleotides match TRBD1. Germline V gene sequence: CDR1 LNHDA, CDR2 SQIVND (reference sequence). Trimming cost V 3 bases and J 2 bases; bases outside gene matches: 6. The CDR3 covers 15 residues. CDR3 coding DNA: TGTGCCAGTAGTATTAGACAGGGGAACCCCTACGAGCAGTACTTC. Protein sequence: CASSIRQGNPYEQYF.

The J gene is TRBJ1-2, the V gene TRBV30; D is undetermined. This CDR3 contains 13 residues. Per germline, CDR1 GTSNPN and CDR2 SVGIG (reference sequence). Trimming left V 0 bases short and J 4 bases short, with 9 bases between. The CDR3 loop is CAWSVLGTYGYTF. The CDR3 nucleotides read TGTGCCTGGAGTGTACTAGGAACCTATGGCTACACCTTC.

V usage is TRBV29-1 and J usage is TRBJ2-2; weak D call: TRBD2 (6 bases). Germline V lookup: CDR1 SQVTM, CDR2 ANQGSEA. V dropped 7 bases and J dropped 3 bases, with 12 bases sitting between them. This CDR3 comprises 13 residues. CDR3 in amino acids: CSGRGTDTGELFF. In nucleotides, the CDR3 is TGCAGCGGGAGGGGAACGGACACCGGGGAGCTGTTTTTT.

The V gene is TRBV30, the J gene TRBJ2-7, with D tentatively TRBD1 (5 bases). Trimming pared 0 bases from V and 2 bases from J, leaving 5 bases between. CDR1 and CDR2 from the germline V gene are GTSNPN and SVGIG (reference sequence). This CDR3 contains 12 residues. In nucleotides, the CDR3 is TGTGCCTGGAGTGTAGGGGCCTACGAGCAGTACTTC. Translation: CAWSVGAYEQYF.

The gene calls are TRBV11-2 and TRBJ1-3, with D perhaps matching TRBD1 (6 bases). The V and J ends lost 5 bases and 2 bases respectively, with 10 bases between them. The CDR3 extends over 14 amino acids. Per the germline V gene, CDR1 is SGHAT and CDR2 is FQNNGV. CDR3 residues: CASSLQGPGNTIYF. The CDR3 DNA sequence: TGTGCCAGCAGCCTACAGGGCCCTGGAAACACCATATATTTT.

The chain is built from TRBV18 and TRBJ2-3; 10 nucleotides line up with TRBD1. This CDR3 is built from 20 residues. The V segment lost 1 base and the J segment 3 bases; nucleotides outside the gene matches: 16. Germline V gene lookup returns CDR1 KGHSH and CDR2 LQKENI. The CDR3 here is CASSPQIEGQGGLMTDTQYF. In nucleotides, the CDR3 is TGTGCCAGCTCACCACAGATAGAAGGACAGGGGGGCCTCATGACAGATACGCAGTATTTT.

The chain employs TRBV19 and TRBJ1-5, with 9 bases that match TRBD1. CDR1 is LNHDA and CDR2 is SQIVND in the germline V gene (reference sequence). The V segment lost 6 bases and the J segment 6 bases; nucleotides outside the gene matches: 6. This CDR3 has 14 amino acids. This chain's CDR3 is CASRATGGPQPQHF. The CDR3 bases are TGTGCCAGTAGGGCCACAGGGGGCCCTCAGCCCCAGCATTTT.

The chain couples TRBV28 to TRBJ2-2, with a possible D match to TRBD2 (6 bases). With 7 bases removed from V and 5 bases from J, the gap between germline ends came to 14 bases. Germline CDR1 MDHEN, CDR2 SYDVKM. This CDR3 is built from 14 residues. The CDR3 protein is CASMVGGGTGELFF. CDR3 sequence (DNA): TGTGCCAGCATGGTGGGGGGTGGGACCGGGGAGCTGTTTTTT. Using reference TRBV28 and TRBJ2-2 for the parts outside the CDR3, the full variable domain is DVKVTQSSRYLVKRTGEKVFLECVQDMDHENMFWYRQDPGLGLRLIYFSYDVKMKEKGDIPEGYSVSREKKERFSLILESASTNQTSMYLCASMVGGGTGELFFGEGSRLTVL.

This chain connects TRBV27 to TRBJ1-2, with 7 bases fitting TRBD1. This CDR3 contains 15 residues. Germline loops: CDR1 MNHEY, CDR2 SMNVEV (reference sequence). V lost 5 bases, J lost 8 bases, and 14 bases stayed unmatched. The CDR3 protein is CASSQPSTGYWGYTF. For the CDR3, the DNA is TGTGCCAGCAGTCAGCCCTCGACAGGGTATTGGGGCTACACCTTC.

This clone occurred once. The rearrangement joins TRBV19 to TRBJ1-1; D might be TRBD1 (6 bases). CDR3 length: 14 residues. Germline assignment: CDR1 LNHDA and CDR2 SQIVND (reference sequence). V shed 5 bases and J shed 2 bases, with 12 bases lying between them. The CDR3 DNA reads as TGTGCCAGTAGTTACAGGGAGTCTAACACTGAAGCTTTCTTT. Protein sequence: CASSYRESNTEAFF.

The rearrangement joins TRBV4-1 to TRBJ2-5, with D tentatively TRBD1 (6 bases). Matching the DNA end better, TRBJ2-7 makes the J call doubtful. Germline lookup yields CDR1 MGHRA and CDR2 YSYEKL. This CDR3 comprises 17 residues. CDR3 nucleotides: TGCGCCAGCAGCCAAGATAACCAGGGGCCCACCACCTACGAGCAGTACTTC. Amino acids: CASSQDNQGPTTYEQYF.

As DNA, the CDR3 is TGTGCCAGTCGGGGGATCTCCACCGGGGAGCTGTTTTTT. It codes for CASRGISTGELFF. The gene calls are TRBV19 and TRBJ2-2; the D gene is possibly TRBD2 (6 bases). The CDR3 length is 13 residues. CDR1 is LNHDA, CDR2 SQIVND, per germline (reference sequence). The ends were cut back, 8 bases at V and 4 bases at J, with 11 bases in the middle.

This chain joins TRBV11-3 and TRBJ2-7; TRBD2 aligns across 7 bases. The CDR3 loop spans 17 amino acids. The V segment lost 0 bases and the J segment 2 bases; nucleotides outside the gene matches: 10. Germline values: CDR1 SGHNT, CDR2 YENEEA. CDR3 sequence: CASSLDKRLAVTYEQYF. For the CDR3, the DNA is TGTGCCAGCAGCTTAGACAAAAGGCTAGCGGTGACCTACGAGCAGTACTTC.

This chain uses TRBV30 with TRBJ1-6, with D tentatively TRBD1 (6 bases). CDR1 GTSNPN and CDR2 SVGIG come from the germline V gene (reference sequence). This CDR3 spans 13 amino acids. The V gene lost 1 base and the J gene lost 7 bases, with 8 bases spanning the gap. The CDR3 region has the DNA TGTGCCTGGAGTGGGCAGGGGAATTCACCCCTCCACTTT. Translating gives CAWSGQGNSPLHF.

The chain couples TRBV29-1 to TRBJ2-1, with 8 nucleotides matching TRBD2. This CDR3 contains 13 residues. The germline gives CDR1 SQVTM, CDR2 ANQGSEA. V gave up 7 bases and J gave up 8 bases; unmatched junction bases: 10. The CDR3 protein is CSAGLDLWDEQFF. The CDR3 coding sequence is TGCAGCGCGGGACTAGATCTTTGGGATGAGCAGTTCTTC.

The V gene is TRBV27, the J gene TRBJ2-7, with TRBD1 matching 9 bases. Germline-derived CDR1 and CDR2 are MNHEY and SMNVEV (reference sequence). The CDR3 consists of 13 residues. V dropped 5 bases and J dropped 3; count of bases not matched to a gene: 2. CDR3 region: CASSRDRVYEQYF. CDR3 nucleotides: TGTGCCAGCAGTCGGGACAGGGTCTACGAGCAGTACTTC.

The chain carries TRBV9 and TRBJ2-7; 8 bases map to TRBD1. In germline, CDR1 is SGDLS, CDR2 YYNGEE. The CDR3 runs to 15 residues. V lost 4 bases and J lost 0; bases outside the gene matches: 6. CDR3 amino acids: CASSRTGGSSYEQYF. CDR3 nucleotides: TGTGCCAGCAGCCGTACAGGGGGGAGCTCCTACGAGCAGTACTTC.

The chain couples TRBV4-1 to TRBJ1-5; no definite D call. The germline V and J ends were trimmed by 2 bases and 3 bases, with 20 bases remaining between them. Germline CDR1 MGHRA, CDR2 YSYEKL. The CDR3 runs to 18 residues. CDR3 in amino acids: CASSQSPVAARPNQPQHF. CDR3 bases: TGCGCCAGCAGCCAAAGCCCCGTGGCAGCGCGTCCCAATCAGCCCCAGCATTTT.

The chain combines TRBV2 with TRBJ1-1; D gene ambiguous. CDR3 length: 13 amino acids. Trimming pared 6 bases from V and 8 bases from J, leaving 16 bases between. The germline CDR1 and CDR2 sequences are SNHLY and FYNNEI. CDR3 in amino acids: CASRGHPQSEAFF. The DNA for the CDR3 is TGTGCCAGCAGGGGCCATCCCCAGAGCGAAGCTTTCTTT.